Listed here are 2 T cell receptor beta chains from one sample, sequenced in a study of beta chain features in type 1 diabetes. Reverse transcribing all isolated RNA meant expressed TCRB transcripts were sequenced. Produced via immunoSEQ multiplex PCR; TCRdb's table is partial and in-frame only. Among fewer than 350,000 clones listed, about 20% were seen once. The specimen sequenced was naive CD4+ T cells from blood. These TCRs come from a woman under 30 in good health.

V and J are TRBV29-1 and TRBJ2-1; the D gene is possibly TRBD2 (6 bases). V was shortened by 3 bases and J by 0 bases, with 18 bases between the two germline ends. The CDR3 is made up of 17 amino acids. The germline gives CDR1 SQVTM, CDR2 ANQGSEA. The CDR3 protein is CSVEAREVPPSYNEQFF. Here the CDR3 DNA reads TGCAGCGTTGAGGCCAGGGAGGTCCCCCCCTCCTACAATGAGCAGTTCTTC.

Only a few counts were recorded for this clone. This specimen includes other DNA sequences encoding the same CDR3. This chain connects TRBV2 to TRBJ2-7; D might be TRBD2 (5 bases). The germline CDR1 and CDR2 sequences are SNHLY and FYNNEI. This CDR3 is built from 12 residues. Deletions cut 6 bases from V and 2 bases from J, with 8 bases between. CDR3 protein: CASRPGTYEQYF. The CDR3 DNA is TGTGCCAGCAGGCCCGGGACCTACGAGCAGTACTTC.